This T cell receptor (beta chain) was recorded in a study of blood T cell repertoires in COVID-19. For the study at large: Donors in the United States, Italy and Spain gave samples during acute or convalescent COVID-19. Sources were T cells, B-cell-depleted T cells, or PBMCs; the material itself was cDNA or gDNA.

Germline V gene data show CDR1 as MDHEN and CDR2 as SYDVKM. V gave up 6 bases and J gave up 4 bases, with 9 bases separating them. The CDR3 loop spans 12 amino acids. This clone has only a few counts. As originally analysed: The assay estimated nucleated cells by amplifying reference gene primers. The method was immunoSEQ multiplex PCR; TCRdb's version includes in-frame clones alone and lacks a portion of them. V and J calls and clone size are as listed in that table; D and trimming were resolved from the DNA. The sample records around 230,000 clones, roughly 87% being singletons. The gene calls are TRBV28 and TRBJ1-1; D is unclear. The clonotype was recovered from a man in his sixties who had recovered from COVID-19. Sequencing used peripheral blood. DNA for the CDR3: TGTGCCAGCAGAAGAGTTCGCACTGAAGCTTTCTTT. Amino acid sequence: CASRRVRTEAFF.